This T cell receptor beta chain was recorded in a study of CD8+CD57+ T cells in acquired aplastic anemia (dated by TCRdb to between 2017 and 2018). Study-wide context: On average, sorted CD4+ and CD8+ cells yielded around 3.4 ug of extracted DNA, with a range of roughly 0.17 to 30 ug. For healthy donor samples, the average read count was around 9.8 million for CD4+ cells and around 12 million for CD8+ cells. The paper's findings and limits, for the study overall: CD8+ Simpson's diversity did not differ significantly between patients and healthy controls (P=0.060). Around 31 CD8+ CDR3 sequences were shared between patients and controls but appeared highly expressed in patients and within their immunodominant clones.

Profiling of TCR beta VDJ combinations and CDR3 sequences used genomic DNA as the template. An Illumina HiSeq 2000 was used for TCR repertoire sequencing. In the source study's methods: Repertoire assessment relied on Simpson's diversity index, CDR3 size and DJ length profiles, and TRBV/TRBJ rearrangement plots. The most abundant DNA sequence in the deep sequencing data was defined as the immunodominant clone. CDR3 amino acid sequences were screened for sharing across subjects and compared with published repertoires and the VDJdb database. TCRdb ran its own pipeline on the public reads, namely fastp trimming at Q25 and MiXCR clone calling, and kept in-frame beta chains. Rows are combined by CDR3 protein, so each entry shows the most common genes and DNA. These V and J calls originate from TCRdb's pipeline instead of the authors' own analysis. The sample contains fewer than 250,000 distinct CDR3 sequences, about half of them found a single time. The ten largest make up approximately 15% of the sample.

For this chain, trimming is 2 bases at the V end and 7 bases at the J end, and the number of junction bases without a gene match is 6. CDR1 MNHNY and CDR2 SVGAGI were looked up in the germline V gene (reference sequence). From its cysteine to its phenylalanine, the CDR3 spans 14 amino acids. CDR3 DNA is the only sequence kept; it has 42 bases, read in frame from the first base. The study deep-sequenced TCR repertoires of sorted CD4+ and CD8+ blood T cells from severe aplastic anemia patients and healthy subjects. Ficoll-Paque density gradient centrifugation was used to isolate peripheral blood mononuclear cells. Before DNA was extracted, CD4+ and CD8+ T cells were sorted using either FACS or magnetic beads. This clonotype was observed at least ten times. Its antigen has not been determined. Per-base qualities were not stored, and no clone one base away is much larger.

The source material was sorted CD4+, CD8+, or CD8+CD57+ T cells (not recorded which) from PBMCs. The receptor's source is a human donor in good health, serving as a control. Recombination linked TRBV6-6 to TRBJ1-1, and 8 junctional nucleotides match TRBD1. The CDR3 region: CASSYDGQGREAFF. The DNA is TGTGCCAGCAGTTACGACGGACAGGGCCGTGAAGCTTTCTTT.